This paragraph reports one T cell receptor (beta chain). CDR3 length equals 14 residues. CDR1 SGHRS and CDR2 YFSETQ come from the germline V gene. V lost 4 bases, J lost 5 bases, and 12 bases lay in between. Each CDR3 protein gets one entry after TCRdb re-called the 5' RACE reads with MiXCR. Of approximately 260,000 distinct CDR3 sequences in the sample, roughly 17% were seen once. These data belong to a study of T-cell memory formation after mild COVID-19. The sequencing sample was made of PBMCs or a T cell subset sorted from them (not recorded which). The chain combines TRBV5-1 with TRBJ2-2; D possibly corresponds to TRBD1 (5 bases). This sequence was found in a man aged 18 to 35 who had mild COVID-19 (a few samples of this study predate the infection). Cell type and time point are not known. The CDR3 sequence: CASSEQGETGELFF. The DNA for the CDR3 is TGCGCCAGCAGCGAGCAGGGTGAAACCGGGGAGCTGTTTTTT.